The 14 T cell receptor beta chains presented below share a single source sample, sequenced in a study of human thymus T cells. Thymic tissue was derived from resections collected during corrective heart surgery. Generated by immunoSEQ multiplex PCR, the TCRdb table keeps only in-frame clones and is missing some. Of roughly 120,000 clones in the sample, just under 95% were seen once. Sequencing input: thymus tissue. These receptors all come from a boy under three years old with a congenital heart defect but otherwise immunologically healthy.

This chain uses TRBV11-3 with TRBJ2-7; 7 nucleotides line up with TRBD1. The CDR3 length is 12 residues. Trimming took 5 bases from V and 5 from J; bases not matched to a gene: 3. Germline CDR1 reads SGHNT; CDR2 reads YENEEA. CDR3 DNA sequence: TGTGCCAGCAGCCCACAGGGGAACGAGCAGTACTTC. Its protein is CASSPQGNEQYF.

This rearrangement joins TRBV28 to TRBJ2-1; TRBD1 matches 8 bases. Trimming removed 6 bases from V and 4 bases from J; junction bases left unmatched: 8. The CDR3 runs to 15 residues. Germline CDR1 MDHEN, CDR2 SYDVKM. CDR3 sequence: CASSHPGQEYNEQFF. The CDR3 coding sequence is TGTGCCAGCAGCCATCCGGGACAGGAATACAATGAGCAGTTCTTC.

This clone occurred a few times. V and J are TRBV15 and TRBJ1-5, with D unresolved. With 4 bases removed from V and 6 bases from J, the gap between germline ends came to 10 bases. Germline lookup yields CDR1 LNHNV and CDR2 YYDKDF (reference sequence). This CDR3 is 13 amino acids long. The CDR3 DNA follows: TGTGCCACCAGCATGGGCTGGCGTCAGCCCCAGCATTTT. This translates into CATSMGWRQPQHF.

V usage is TRBV28 and J usage is TRBJ1-3; D not certain. The CDR3 is made up of 15 amino acids. V shed 2 bases and J shed 1 base, with 9 bases lying between them. In germline, CDR1 is MDHEN, CDR2 SYDVKM. For the CDR3, the DNA is TGTGCCAGCAGTTTAGGCCGGGAATCTGGAAACACCATATATTTT. This translates into CASSLGRESGNTIYF.

This chain connects TRBV7-2 to TRBJ2-1; D is uncertain. The germline gives CDR1 SGHTA, CDR2 FQGNSA. The CDR3 consists of 13 residues. V was shortened by 5 bases and J by 7 bases, with 12 bases between the two germline ends. CDR3 nucleotides: TGTGCCAGCAGCCGTTTTCTCGGGAATGAGCAGTTCTTC. It specifies CASSRFLGNEQFF.

The chain recombines TRBV7-2 with TRBJ2-7; D is possibly TRBD1 or TRBD2 (5 bases each). The ends were cut back, 2 bases at V and 0 bases at J, with 8 bases in the middle. The CDR3 runs 14 residues. Germline CDR1 is SGHTA and CDR2 is FQGNSA. CDR3 in amino acids: CASSLTRGSYEQYF. In nucleotides, the CDR3 is TGTGCCAGCAGCTTAACGAGGGGCTCCTACGAGCAGTACTTC.

V is TRBV21-1 and J is TRBJ2-1; the DNA was not compared with TRBD2, the D call given in the table. TRBV21-1 constitutes a pseudogene. This CDR3 has 17 amino acids. In nucleotides, the CDR3 is TGTGCCAGCAGCATATTGCAGCGGGGGGGCTCCTACAATGAGCAGTTCTTC. It yields the protein CASSILQRGGSYNEQFF.

The V gene is TRBV29-1, the J gene TRBJ2-4; perhaps D is TRBD1 or TRBD2 (5 bases each). Germline V gives CDR1 SQVTM, CDR2 ANQGSEA. This CDR3 has 16 residues. Trimming removed 3 bases from V and 0 bases from J, with 15 bases in between. CDR3 sequence (DNA): TGCAGCGTTGAGGATGGGGGAACTCTAGCCAAAAACATTCAGTACTTC. Its protein product is CSVEDGGTLAKNIQYF.

The V call is TRBV7-2, the J call TRBJ2-7; tentative D call: TRBD2 (6 bases). Trimming cost V 0 bases and J 0 bases, with 15 bases left between them. CDR1 and CDR2 (germline): SGHTA, FQGNSA. This CDR3 is built from 17 residues. In nucleotides, the CDR3 is TGTGCCAGCAGCTTAGCGCGACGGGGCGGGGACTCCTACGAGCAGTACTTC. This sequence encodes CASSLARRGGDSYEQYF.

The rearrangement links TRBV10-1 to TRBJ1-4; D perhaps matches TRBD1 (6 bases). The germline gives CDR1 WNHNN, CDR2 SYGVQD (reference sequence). V lost 8 bases and J 2 bases, leaving 12 bases between the germline ends. This CDR3 is 14 amino acids long. The CDR3 sequence: CASYRGRTNEKLFF. The DNA for the CDR3 is TGCGCCAGCTATAGGGGGAGGACTAATGAAAAACTGTTTTTT.

The gene calls are TRBV4-3 and TRBJ1-2; 12 positions match TRBD1. Looked up from germline, CDR1 is LGHNA and CDR2 is YSLEER. J was trimmed by 6 bases and V by 2 bases; bases with no gene match: 13. The CDR3 consists of 18 residues. CDR3 loop: CASSQIKPRDRGQNGYTF. DNA of the CDR3: TGCGCCAGCAGCCAAATCAAGCCCCGGGACAGGGGGCAAAATGGCTACACCTTC.

The chain employs TRBV19 and TRBJ1-2; D gene ambiguous. CDR1 and CDR2 from the germline V gene are LNHDA and SQIVND (reference sequence). Trimming cost V 2 bases and J 2 bases, with 6 bases left between them. The CDR3 has 13 residues. This chain's CDR3 is CASSIWQNYGYTF. In nucleotides, the CDR3 is TGTGCCAGTAGTATATGGCAGAACTATGGCTACACCTTC.

V usage is TRBV6-1 and J usage is TRBJ2-5; 14 nucleotides align to TRBD2. CDR3 length: 13 residues. V lost 6 bases to trimming and J lost 12 bases; unmatched junction nucleotides: 6. Germline lookup yields CDR1 MNHNS and CDR2 SASEGT. CDR3 sequence (DNA): TGTGCCAGCAGAGGGGGACTAGCGGGGGAGAAGTACTTC. It specifies CASRGGLAGEKYF.

The rearrangement links TRBV4-2 to TRBJ2-1, with 7 bases that match TRBD1. Trimming cost V 4 bases and J 6 bases; bases outside gene matches: 15. CDR3 length: 17 amino acids. From germline, CDR1 is LGHNA and CDR2 YNFKEQ. The CDR3 here is CASSRITGRQGLNEQFF. In DNA, the CDR3 is TGTGCCAGCAGCCGGATTACGGGCCGACAGGGCCTCAATGAGCAGTTCTTC.